Presented here are 24 T cell receptor beta chains from one specimen sequenced in a study of T cell responses to AZD1222 COVID-19 vaccine. Only in-frame clones appear in the TCRdb table, and some are missing; sequencing was by immunoSEQ multiplex PCR. Altogether around 130,000 clones are present, 93% being singletons, with the ten largest covering around 0.91%. The input for sequencing was peripheral blood, taken on day 0 of AZD1222 vaccination. The receptors come from an adult in good health.

The chain combines TRBV3-1 (or the pseudogene TRBV3-2) with TRBJ2-7; either TRBD1 or TRBD2 may supply D (6 bases each). V lost 4 bases to trimming and J lost 3 bases, with 16 bases between them. Germline V lookup: CDR1 LGHDT, CDR2 YNNKEL (reference sequence). This CDR3 comprises 15 residues. Here the CDR3 DNA reads TGTGCCAGCAGCCGGATCGCGGGACAACTCTACGAGCAGTACTTC. This codes for CASSRIAGQLYEQYF.

The chain uses TRBV30 and TRBJ1-2; D uncertain. V shed 4 bases and J shed 2 bases, with 8 bases lying between them. The CDR3 loop spans 12 amino acids. Germline-derived CDR1 and CDR2 are GTSNPN and SVGIG (reference sequence). CDR3 sequence reads: CAWMEENYGYTF. The CDR3 DNA sequence: TGTGCCTGGATGGAGGAAAACTATGGCTACACCTTC.

The V gene is TRBV5-4, the J gene TRBJ1-2; the match to TRBD1 covers 7 bases. The V segment lost 0 bases and the J segment 7 bases; nucleotides outside the gene matches: 12. Germline CDR1 and CDR2: SGHNT and YYREEE (reference sequence). The CDR3 consists of 16 residues. The CDR3 nucleotides read TGTGCCAGCAGCTTGGCCCCGGGACAGCGGTTCTTTGGCTACACCTTC. This sequence encodes CASSLAPGQRFFGYTF.

This clone appeared a single time. V usage is TRBV23-1 and J usage is TRBJ1-3; 7 bases match TRBD1. TRBV23-1 belongs to the ORF category, with a function that is uncertain. J was trimmed by 3 bases and V by 8 bases; bases with no gene match: 13. CDR3 length: 16 residues. The CDR3 DNA reads as TGCGCCAGCGGATTCCGGGACAGCTATCGTGGAAACACCATATATTTT. It specifies CASGFRDSYRGNTIYF.

The chain joins TRBV19 to TRBJ2-1; 7 bases fit TRBD2. The germline V gene has CDR1 LNHDA and CDR2 SQIVND (reference sequence). Trimming cost V 4 bases and J 3 bases; bases outside gene matches: 0. The CDR3 is made up of 13 amino acids. The CDR3 region is CASSSGGYNEQFF. The CDR3 nucleotides are TGTGCCAGTAGTAGCGGGGGCTACAATGAGCAGTTCTTC.

The chain has TRBV4-1 and TRBJ1-3; possible D gene TRBD1, 5 bases. V lost 4 bases to trimming and J lost 1 base, with 14 bases between them. The CDR3 has 16 amino acids. The V gene's germline CDR1 is MGHRA and CDR2 YSYEKL. Here the CDR3 DNA reads TGCGCCAGCAGCCTGGGGGGGTACAGGTCTGGAAACACCATATATTTT. Encoded protein: CASSLGGYRSGNTIYF.

V and J are TRBV9 and TRBJ1-6; D unclear. The CDR3 is 14 residues long. Looked up from germline, CDR1 is SGDLS and CDR2 is YYNGEE. Trimming took off 4 bases at V and 9 bases at J, with 14 bases between the two ends. CDR3 nucleotide sequence: TGTGCCAGCAGCCCCAACGTATTTGTTTCACCCCTCCACTTT. Encoded protein: CASSPNVFVSPLHF.

The chain recombines TRBV19 with TRBJ1-1, with unresolved D. Trimming took off 3 bases at V and 0 bases at J, with 17 bases between the two ends. Germline CDR1 reads LNHDA; CDR2 reads SQIVND (reference sequence). The CDR3 has 17 amino acids. CDR3 residues: CASSMGRVRRMNTEAFF. The CDR3 DNA sequence: TGTGCCAGTAGTATGGGGAGGGTAAGGCGCATGAACACTGAAGCTTTCTTT.

J is TRBJ1-5 and V is TRBV27; no clear D. Germline V gene lookup returns CDR1 MNHEY and CDR2 SMNVEV (reference sequence). The CDR3 is 14 residues long. V lost 2 bases to trimming and J lost 3 bases, with 8 bases between them. The CDR3 DNA sequence: TGTGCCAGCAGTTTACGTCCAAACAATCAGCCCCAGCATTTT. Encoded protein: CASSLRPNNQPQHF.

This chain uses TRBV19 with TRBJ2-1; D remains unclear. Germline CDR1 and CDR2: LNHDA and SQIVND (reference sequence). V lost 4 bases, J lost 0 bases, and 4 bases lay in between. This CDR3 spans 13 amino acids. The CDR3 loop is CASSSLSYNEQFF. DNA of the CDR3: TGTGCCAGTAGTAGTCTCTCCTACAATGAGCAGTTCTTC.

The genes are TRBV7-2 and TRBJ2-3; 16 positions match TRBD2. The germline CDR1 and CDR2 sequences are SGHTA and FQGNSA. The CDR3 has 18 amino acids. V was pared by 2 bases and J by 4 bases, with 6 bases of the junction left unmatched. The CDR3 region has the DNA TGTGCCAGCAGCTTAAAGGCCGGGACTAGCGGGGGGGCAGATACGCAGTATTTT. Encoded protein: CASSLKAGTSGGADTQYF.

This clone came up once. The chain uses TRBV5-1 and TRBJ2-3; no reliable D call. This CDR3 contains 11 residues. V lost 5 bases, J lost 4 bases, and 5 bases lay in between. The germline V gene encodes CDR1 SGHRS and CDR2 YFSETQ. The CDR3 region has the DNA TGCGCCAGCAGGGTGGCAGATACGCAGTATTTT. It yields the protein CASRVADTQYF.

The V and J genes are TRBV19 and TRBJ1-1; D is unresolved. The CDR3 spans 16 residues. Germline V gene data show CDR1 as LNHDA and CDR2 as SQIVND (reference sequence). Trimming left V 0 bases short and J 0 bases short, with 11 bases between. CDR3 in DNA: TGTGCCAGTAGTATAGACCCACGTCGGGTGAACACTGAAGCTTTCTTT. Encoded protein: CASSIDPRRVNTEAFF.

J is TRBJ1-5 and V is TRBV19; a weak D match, TRBD1 (6 bases). The germline gives CDR1 LNHDA, CDR2 SQIVND (reference sequence). V was cut by 3 bases and J by 3 bases, with 12 bases left in between. This CDR3 region has 15 residues. The CDR3 nucleotides are TGTGCCAGTAGTATGCTCGGGGACACCAATCAGCCCCAGCATTTT. It is translated as CASSMLGDTNQPQHF.

This sequence joins TRBV5-4 and TRBJ1-1; weak D call: TRBD1 (6 bases). CDR3 length: 15 amino acids. V dropped 3 bases and J dropped 6 bases, with 18 bases sitting between them. CDR1 SGHNT and CDR2 YYREEE come from the germline V gene (reference sequence). The CDR3 loop is CASSSKTGTQAEAFF. The CDR3, as DNA: TGTGCCAGCAGCTCGAAGACCGGGACACAAGCTGAAGCTTTCTTT. The complete variable domain, with remaining parts taken from reference TRBV5-4 and TRBJ1-1, reads ETGVTQSPTHLIKTRGQQVTLRCSSQSGHNTVSWYQQALGQGPQFIFQYYREEENGRGNFPPRFSGLQFPNYSSELNVNALELDDSALYLCASSSKTGTQAEAFFGQGTRLTVV.

V is TRBV2 and J is TRBJ1-2; D gene uncertain. The V end lost 4 bases, the J end lost 13 bases, and 13 bases lay between the germline ends. Germline CDR1 and CDR2: SNHLY and FYNNEI. The CDR3 contains 11 residues. Written as DNA, the CDR3 is TGTGCCAGCAGTGGCAGCCTGACGGGCACCTTC. Translation: CASSGSLTGTF.

V usage is TRBV7-9 and J usage is TRBJ1-5; 8 bases agree with TRBD1. CDR3 length equals 16 residues. The junction had 6 bases not matched to a gene; V was cut back by 1 base and J by 4 bases. The germline V gene encodes CDR1 SEHNR and CDR2 FQNEAQ (reference sequence). CDR3 protein: CASSLEGRGQNQPQHF. CDR3 DNA: TGTGCCAGCAGCTTAGAGGGCAGGGGGCAGAATCAGCCCCAGCATTTT.

The rearrangement uses TRBV18 and TRBJ2-1; 7 bases align to TRBD2. CDR3 length: 15 residues. The V gene's germline CDR1 is KGHSH and CDR2 LQKENI. V trimming: 0 bases; J trimming: 6 bases; junction bases outside the gene matches: 5. The CDR3 DNA follows: TGTGCCAGCTCACCACCGGGACTACTTTCCAATGAGCAGTTCTTC. It specifies CASSPPGLLSNEQFF.

Only one count was recorded for this clone. The chain employs TRBV7-2 and TRBJ1-2; TRBD1 agrees at 8 bases. The ends lost 5 bases at V and 4 bases at J; junction bases unmatched: 12. CDR3 length: 16 residues. Germline CDR1 SGHTA, CDR2 FQGNSA. DNA of the CDR3: TGTGCCAGCAGCACCAGGACAGGGCGAAACCCCTATGGCTACACCTTC. It specifies CASSTRTGRNPYGYTF.

A single count supports this clone. The rearrangement joins TRBV27 to TRBJ2-1; TRBD2 aligns across 8 bases. V was clipped by 10 bases and J by 8 bases; unmatched bases: 16. The germline V gene encodes CDR1 MNHEY and CDR2 SMNVEV (reference sequence). The CDR3 extends over 15 amino acids. The CDR3 reads CAIRRGSAGGDEQFF. The CDR3, as DNA: TGTGCCATCCGTCGGGGTAGCGCGGGAGGTGATGAGCAGTTCTTC.

The sample holds one count of this clone. The chain joins TRBV10-1 to TRBJ1-3; D ambiguous. Trimming left V 5 bases short and J 2 bases short, with 13 bases between. Germline V gene data show CDR1 as WNHNN and CDR2 as SYGVQD (reference sequence). CDR3 length: 15 amino acids. DNA of the CDR3: TGCGCCAGCAGTCCATCTGGAGGCCCTGGAAACACCATATATTTT. Protein sequence: CASSPSGGPGNTIYF.

The chain is built from TRBV12-3 or TRBV12-4 and TRBJ1-1, with D unclear. V was pared by 2 bases and J by 3 bases, with 7 bases between. The CDR3 loop spans 13 amino acids. Here the CDR3 DNA reads TGTGCCAGCAGTTTACAGATTTACACTGAAGCTTTCTTT. It translates to CASSLQIYTEAFF.

This clone was seen once. This chain links TRBV5-5 with TRBJ1-1; TRBD1 might be the D (5 bases). Germline V gene lookup returns CDR1 SGHKS and CDR2 YYEKEE (reference sequence). Trimming cost V 2 bases and J 4 bases, with 12 bases left between them. The CDR3 runs to 14 residues. This CDR3 is CASSFWAGRTEAFF. CDR3 DNA: TGTGCCAGCAGCTTCTGGGCAGGGCGCACTGAAGCTTTCTTT.

J is TRBJ1-2 and V is TRBV7-6; D gene uncertain. Per germline, CDR1 SGHVS and CDR2 FNYEAQ. With 5 bases removed from V and 2 bases from J, the gap between germline ends came to 12 bases. The length of the CDR3 is 14 residues. CDR3 loop: CASSPGPINYGYTF. In nucleotides, the CDR3 is TGTGCCAGCAGCCCTGGACCTATAAACTATGGCTACACCTTC.